These 23 T cell receptor beta chains were all obtained from the same sample, sequenced in a study of CD8 T cells in Susac syndrome. The RNA, about 0.45 to 1 ug, was put through reverse transcription using random hexamers. TCRdb re-derived calls from the immunoSEQ multiplex PCR reads in MiXCR, one entry per CDR3 protein. The data contain approximately 26,000 distinct CDR3 sequences, 85% to 95% of them singletons. The sample consisted of CD8+ T cells from PBMCs. The receptors come from a human donor in good health.

J is TRBJ2-5 and V is TRBV5-1, with a tentative D call TRBD2 (7 bases). The CDR3 totals 16 residues. CDR1 is SGHRS, CDR2 YFSETQ, per germline. Trimming stripped 0 bases from V and 11 bases from J, with 23 bases between. The CDR3 loop reads CASSLAQPGGPQAQYF. DNA for the CDR3: TGCGCCAGCAGCTTGGCCCAACCCGGGGGGCCTCAAGCTCAGTACTTC.

The chain joins TRBV12-5 to TRBJ2-7; D perhaps matches TRBD1 (6 bases). V was pared by 0 bases and J by 2 bases, with 11 bases between. Germline lookup yields CDR1 LGHNT and CDR2 FRNRAP. This CDR3 spans 15 amino acids. CDR3 amino acids: CASGLVVGQTYEQYF. The CDR3 DNA is TGTGCTAGTGGTTTGGTAGTTGGACAGACCTACGAGCAGTACTTC.

This rearrangement joins TRBV2 to TRBJ1-5, with D hard to call. CDR1 is SNHLY, CDR2 FYNNEI, per germline. This CDR3 has 13 residues. V shed 6 bases and J shed 0 bases, with 6 bases lying between them. The CDR3 loop is CASREISNQPQHF. CDR3 sequence (DNA): TGTGCCAGCAGGGAAATTAGCAATCAGCCCCAGCATTTT.

The rearrangement joins TRBV16 to TRBJ1-5; a weak D match, TRBD1 (5 bases). Trimming shortened V by 11 bases and J by 1 base, and 12 bases separated the two germline ends. This CDR3 contains 13 residues. The germline V gene has CDR1 KGHSY and CDR2 FQNENV. The CDR3 here is CAWGDGSNQPQHF. The CDR3, as DNA: TGTGCCTGGGGGGACGGAAGCAATCAGCCCCAGCATTTT.

The V call is TRBV3-1, the J call TRBJ2-7, with 12 bases aligning to TRBD1. Germline CDR1 and CDR2: LGHDT and YNNKEL (reference sequence). The CDR3 sequence is 15 residues long. V lost 4 bases to trimming and J lost 4 bases; unmatched junction nucleotides: 5. The CDR3 reads CASSPGTGGEYEQYF. CDR3 nucleotides: TGTGCCAGCAGCCCGGGGACAGGGGGCGAATACGAGCAGTACTTC.

The chain has TRBV12-3 or TRBV12-4 and TRBJ1-2, with D possibly TRBD1 on 6 matching bases. CDR3 size: 14 residues. V was pared by 7 bases and J by 8 bases, with 20 bases between. The CDR3 DNA follows: TGTGCCAGCACCCGAAGGTCGGTCAGGGGCGGCTACACCTTC. Translating gives CASTRRSVRGGYTF.

This chain links TRBV20-1 with TRBJ2-7, with 9 positions matching TRBD1. The length of the CDR3 is 16 residues. V lost 1 base and J lost 0; bases outside the gene matches: 7. Germline assignment: CDR1 DFQATT and CDR2 SNEGSKA (reference sequence). CDR3 in amino acids: CSARVLGQGFSYEQYF. The CDR3 DNA reads as TGCAGTGCTAGAGTACTGGGACAGGGTTTCTCCTACGAGCAGTACTTC.

This sequence joins TRBV19 and TRBJ2-1, with no clear D. V was pared by 5 bases and J by 0 bases, with 11 bases between. The CDR3 has 15 residues. Per the germline V gene, CDR1 is LNHDA and CDR2 is SQIVND (reference sequence). The CDR3 spells CASSDDTYSYNEQFF. In DNA, the CDR3 is TGTGCCAGTAGTGATGACACGTACTCCTACAATGAGCAGTTCTTC.

The gene calls are TRBV14 and TRBJ2-1; D might be TRBD1 (6 bases). The CDR3 sequence is 18 residues long. Germline CDR1 is SGHDN and CDR2 is FVKESK. V lost 0 bases to trimming and J lost 5 bases, with 20 bases between them. CDR3 protein: CASSQEGAQGRVHNEQFF. DNA of the CDR3: TGTGCCAGCAGCCAAGAAGGCGCACAGGGAAGAGTCCACAATGAGCAGTTCTTC.

The rearrangement joins TRBV5-1 to TRBJ1-1; TRBD1 aligns across 9 bases. The ends lost 2 bases at V and 10 bases at J; junction bases unmatched: 6. Germline CDR1 reads SGHRS; CDR2 reads YFSETQ. The CDR3 totals 13 residues. CDR3 region: CASSLSGQGLAFF. For the CDR3, the DNA is TGCGCCAGCAGCTTATCGGGACAGGGACTAGCTTTCTTT.

The rearrangement uses TRBV7-9 and TRBJ2-1, with D unclear. Germline lookup yields CDR1 SEHNR and CDR2 FQNEAQ (reference sequence). V lost 5 bases and J 12 bases, leaving 14 bases between the germline ends. The CDR3 spans 12 residues. CDR3: CASSPMTGGQFF. The CDR3, as DNA: TGTGCCAGCAGCCCAATGACCGGCGGGCAGTTCTTC. Full variable domain (outside the CDR3, taken from reference TRBV7-9 and TRBJ2-1): DTGVSQNPRHKITKRGQNVTFRCDPISEHNRLYWYRQTLGQGPEFLTYFQNEAQLEKSRLLSDRFSAERPKGSFSTLEIQRTEQGDSAMYLCASSPMTGGQFFGPGTRLTVL.

The chain recombines TRBV7-8 with TRBJ1-6; D unresolved. Trimming stripped 3 bases from V and 8 bases from J, with 11 bases between. Germline V gives CDR1 SGHVS, CDR2 FQNEAQ. CDR3 length: 14 residues. Here the CDR3 DNA reads TGTGCCAGCAGCTTGCGGGTGGGAGATTCACCCCTCCACTTT. Its protein is CASSLRVGDSPLHF.

This clonotype turned up a few times. The CDR3 ends on some other residue instead of the conserved phenylalanine or tryptophan, so this is likely a read error. This chain uses TRBV6-1 with TRBJ2-7; TRBD1 matches at 9 bases. CDR1 and CDR2 from the germline V gene are MNHNS and SASEGT. This CDR3 is 15 amino acids long. V dropped 3 bases and J dropped 0; count of bases not matched to a gene: 3. Written as DNA, the CDR3 is TGTGCCAGCAGTGAGTTGGGACAGGGCTCCTACGAGCAGTACCTC. It translates to CASSELGQGSYEQYL.

V is TRBV7-2 and J is TRBJ2-3, with D possibly TRBD1 on 6 matching bases. Trimming pared 4 bases from V and 0 bases from J, leaving 14 bases between. The CDR3 is 16 residues long. The germline gives CDR1 SGHTA, CDR2 FQGNSA. CDR3 residues: CASSYTGIGSTDTQYF. CDR3 nucleotides: TGTGCCAGCAGCTATACAGGGATTGGTAGCACAGATACGCAGTATTTT.

The CDR3 protein is CASSSQTRIINNEQFF. CDR3 in DNA: TGTGCCAGCAGCTCCCAGACCCGGATTATTAACAATGAGCAGTTCTTC. The chain joins TRBV7-2 to TRBJ2-1; D remains unclear. Germline V gives CDR1 SGHTA, CDR2 FQGNSA. V lost 4 bases and J 5 bases, leaving 18 bases between the germline ends. This CDR3 region has 16 residues.

The V call is TRBV20-1, the J call TRBJ2-7; 10 bases fit TRBD1. CDR3 length: 14 residues. The germline gives CDR1 DFQATT, CDR2 SNEGSKA (reference sequence). The trim removed 5 bases at V and 6 bases at J, leaving 10 bases unmatched. CDR3 amino acids: CSALTGTGAGEQYF. The CDR3 nucleotides read TGCAGTGCTCTAACCGGGACAGGGGCCGGCGAGCAGTACTTC.

The rearrangement links TRBV4-1 to TRBJ2-5; a weak D match, TRBD1 (6 bases). The V end lost 4 bases, the J end lost 5 bases, and 11 bases lay between the germline ends. The CDR3 covers 13 residues. Germline V gene sequence: CDR1 MGHRA, CDR2 YSYEKL. The CDR3 DNA follows: TGCGCCAGCAGCCGTCAGGGGTGGGAGACCCAGTACTTC. Amino acid sequence: CASSRQGWETQYF.

This chain uses TRBV5-4 with TRBJ2-1; D might be TRBD1 (5 bases). Germline CDR1 is SGHNT and CDR2 is YYREEE (reference sequence). This CDR3 is 17 amino acids long. The V and J ends lost 4 bases and 3 bases respectively, with 20 bases between them. The chain's CDR3 is CASSPRDWGRDYNEQFF. In DNA, the CDR3 is TGTGCCAGCAGCCCCCGAGATTGGGGCAGGGACTACAATGAGCAGTTCTTC.

CDR3 DNA: TGTGCCAGCAGCGGAGGCACTAGGGTTTCTAGGTGGACTGAAGCTTTCTTT. Translating it yields CASSGGTRVSRWTEAFF. The V and J genes are TRBV9 and TRBJ1-1; D gene unclear. Trimming stripped 3 bases from V and 5 bases from J, with 23 bases between. Germline values: CDR1 SGDLS, CDR2 YYNGEE. This CDR3 is built from 17 residues.

On this clonotype itself: A read error may account for a junction end that differs from germline. The chain is built from TRBV5-6 and TRBJ2-7, with TRBD1 matching over 9 bases. Germline loops: CDR1 SGHDT, CDR2 YYEEEE. This CDR3 has 15 residues. The chain's CDR3 is CASSLAGTGNYGQYF. CDR3 nucleotides: TGTGCCAGCAGCTTAGCCGGGACAGGGAACTACGGGCAGTACTTC.

This rearrangement joins TRBV6-2 or TRBV6-3 to TRBJ1-4, with 11 positions matching TRBD1. This CDR3 has 17 residues. After removal of 4 bases from V and 3 bases from J, the junction contained 7 bases not matched to a gene. The germline V gene has CDR1 MNHEY and CDR2 SVGEGT. CDR3 protein: CASSSWDRGISNEKLFF. The CDR3, as DNA: TGTGCCAGCAGTTCTTGGGACAGGGGGATTTCTAATGAAAAACTGTTTTTT.

The V call is TRBV6-1, the J call TRBJ2-7, with TRBD1 matching 8 bases. Germline-derived CDR1 and CDR2 are MNHNS and SASEGT. The CDR3 length is 14 residues. Losses at the gene ends were 9 bases for V and 3 bases for J; bases not matched to a gene: 10. The CDR3 spells CASLDPTGDYEQYF. CDR3 coding DNA: TGTGCCAGTCTAGACCCGACAGGGGACTACGAGCAGTACTTC.

The chain recombines TRBV6-2 or TRBV6-3 with TRBJ2-2; D is unresolved. The germline gives CDR1 MNHEY, CDR2 SVGEGT. The CDR3 runs to 15 residues. Trimming removed 2 bases at V and 1 base at J, with 8 bases between. CDR3 protein: CASSYTLQNTGELFF. CDR3 DNA sequence: TGTGCCAGCAGTTACACTCTACAGAACACCGGGGAGCTGTTTTTT.